This T cell receptor (beta chain) was obtained from a study of CD8 T cells in ankylosing spondylitis. Findings and limits, study-wide: Disease-linked clones bore a CD8+ phenotype, appearing relatively rarely in peripheral blood. Characteristic, it appeared, of ankylosing spondylitis blood was a TCR beta motif of 7 or 8 highly homologous variants.

This clonotype appeared a few times. The antigen remains unidentified. One entry per CDR3 protein results from TCRdb running MiXCR on the 5' RACE reads. The sample contains over 450,000 distinct CDR3 sequences, roughly 12% of which appear only once. This TCR was recovered from a male donor with ankylosing spondylitis. The material sequenced was blood, either unsorted or a sorted T cell fraction (not recorded which).

The DNA of the CDR3 is TGTGCCAGCAGCTCCTACAGGTCCGAGGGGGAGACCCAGTACTTC. This gives the protein CASSSYRSEGETQYF. V and J are TRBV5-4 and TRBJ2-5, with D perhaps assigned TRBD1 or TRBD2 (5 bases each). The CDR3 contains 15 residues. V lost 3 bases, J lost 5 bases, and 17 bases lay in between. Germline loops: CDR1 SGHNT, CDR2 YYREEE (reference sequence). The entire variable domain, with the rest obtained from reference TRBV5-4 and TRBJ2-5, is as follows: ETGVTQSPTHLIKTRGQQVTLRCSSQSGHNTVSWYQQALGQGPQFIFQYYREEENGRGNFPPRFSGLQFPNYSSELNVNALELDDSALYLCASSSYRSEGETQYFGPGTRLLVL.